A selection of T cell receptor beta chains follows, all from one sample in a study of shared clonotypes between healthy human individuals. Profiled with immunoSEQ multiplex PCR; TCRdb holds only in-frame clones, not every one. The sample holds approximately 700,000 clones, about 80% seen once. Sequences were obtained from memory CD4+ T cells sorted from blood. Source of these receptors: a woman younger than 45 in good health. Both conserved end residues are part of each CDR3. D genes are given only for firm matches. Clone size appears in some rows only: once, few, many, or a class for an expanded clone.

>TRBD1|TRBV30|many|TRBJ2-3
TGTGCCTGGACCTATGGGACAGTCCGCACAGATACGCAGTATTTT
CAWTYGTVRTDTQYF
>TRBD1|TRBV7-2|.|TRBJ2-1
TGTGCCAGCAGCCCGGGACAGGGAGGCAGGCAGTTCTTC
CASSPGQGGRQFF
>TRBD1|TRBV10-2|.|TRBJ2-7
TGCGCCAGCAGTGAGACCGGGACAGGGATAACCTACGAGCAGTACTTC
CASSETGTGITYEQYF
>TRBD1|TRBV5-1|.|TRBJ2-1
TGCGCCAGCAGCTTGGCCGGGACAGGTATCAATGAGCAGTTCTTC
CASSLAGTGINEQFF
>TRBD2|TRBV7-2|.|TRBJ2-7
TGTGCCAGCAGCTTAGAGGGACTAATTTACGAGCAGTACTTC
CASSLEGLIYEQYF
>.|TRBV5-1|.|TRBJ1-1
TGCGCCAGCAGCTTGGGGACAGAGAACACTGAAGCTTTCTTT
CASSLGTENTEAFF
>.|TRBV5-1|.|TRBJ1-2
TGCGCCAGCAGATTAGGGACGGTTTTCTATGGCTACACCTTC
CASRLGTVFYGYTF
>.|TRBV28|.|TRBJ1-2
TGTGCCAGCAGTCCCTATAGGTCTAACTATGGCTACACCTTC
CASSPYRSNYGYTF
>.|TRBV19|once|TRBJ1-4
TGTGCCAGTAGTACCCGCCAGAATGAAAAACTGTTTTTT
CASSTRQNEKLFF
>.|TRBV30|.|TRBJ2-3
TGTGCCTGGAGTAACGGGAATACGCAGTATTTT
CAWSNGNTQYF
>TRBD2|TRBV6-5|.|TRBJ2-1
TGTGCCAGCGCACTAGCGGGCCCTAATGAGCAGTTCTTC
CASALAGPNEQFF
>TRBD1|TRBV28|few|TRBJ2-7
TGTGCCAGCAGTACACCCGGGACAGGGCTTTACGAGCAGTACTTC
CASSTPGTGLYEQYF
>TRBD1|TRBV28|.|TRBJ1-2
TGTGCCAGCAGCCTCTCCATGCCGGGACAGGGTAATGGCTACACCTTC
CASSLSMPGQGNGYTF
>TRBD1|TRBV11-2|few|TRBJ1-1
TGTGCCAGCAGCTTGACAGGGGACACTGAAGCTTTCTTT
CASSLTGDTEAFF
>.|TRBV5-1|.|TRBJ2-7
TGCGCCAGCAGAGGCACCTACGAGCAGTACTTC
CASRGTYEQYF
>.|TRBV25-1|.|TRBJ1-2
TGTGCCAGCAGGAAGGGGGTTGACTATGGCTACACCTTC
CASRKGVDYGYTF
>.|TRBV29-1|.|TRBJ1-5
TGCAGCGTTGAGAGATCACCCCAGCATTTT
CSVERSPQHF
>.|TRBV4-1|.|TRBJ2-5
TGCGCCAGCAGCCACCCGACTAGTCGAGAGACCCAGTACTTC
CASSHPTSRETQYF
>TRBD2|TRBV28|.|TRBJ2-1
TGTGCCAGCAGTCCGCGCGGGAGGGCGAGGGGTGAGCAGTTCTTC
CASSPRGRARGEQFF
>TRBD2|TRBV14|few|TRBJ2-7
TGTGCCAGCAGCCAATCCGGGACTAGCCTCAGCGAGCAGTACTTC
CASSQSGTSLSEQYF
>.|TRBV19|.|TRBJ1-4
TGTGCCAGTACCACGATAGGGGGGGCTGCGGAAAAACTGTTTTTT
CASTTIGGAAEKLFF
>TRBD2|TRBV28|.|TRBJ2-3
TGTGCCAGCAGTCCGCCGACTAGCGGGAATTCGCCAGATACGCAGTATTTT
CASSPPTSGNSPDTQYF
>.|TRBV6-6|.|TRBJ2-2
TGTGCCAGCAGTTACTCGCTGTCTGTCGGGGAGCTGTTTTTT
CASSYSLSVGELFF
>.|TRBV6-1|.|TRBJ1-1
TGTGCCAGCCCTAGGAACACTGAAGCTTTCTTT
CASPRNTEAFF
>TRBD2|TRBV19|.|TRBJ2-3
TGTGCCAGTAGGCTACGAGGGACTAGCGGGAGGGTAGATACGCAGTATTTT
CASRLRGTSGRVDTQYF
>.|TRBV9|.|TRBJ2-1
TGTGCCAGCAGCGGATACTTACAGGGTGAGCAGTTCTTC
CASSGYLQGEQFF
>TRBD2|TRBV29-1|.|TRBJ2-1
TGCAGCGTTGAAGGACTAGCGGGAGGGAAGAGCTCCTACAATGAGCAGTTCTTC
CSVEGLAGGKSSYNEQFF
>TRBD2|TRBV7-6|once|TRBJ2-7
TGTGCCAGCAGCTTAGTACGGGGAGGGTACGAGCAGTACTTC
CASSLVRGGYEQYF
>.|TRBV5-6|.|TRBJ1-4
TGTGCCAGCAGCTTGGGGCGGACAACTAATGAAAAACTGTTTTTT
CASSLGRTTNEKLFF
>TRBD1|TRBV5-1|.|TRBJ2-5
TGCGCCAGCAGCCCGACGACAGGGGGTAGAGAGACCCAGTACTTC
CASSPTTGGRETQYF
>TRBD1|TRBV5-1|many|TRBJ1-1
TGCGCCAGCAGCTTGGTGCCAGGACAGGGTTTACTGGCTGCTGAAGCTTTCTTT
CASSLVPGQGLLAAEAFF
>TRBD2|TRBV2|once|TRBJ2-3
TGTGCCAGCACCGAGAGGAGCGGGAGGACAGATACGCAGTATTTT
CASTERSGRTDTQYF
>.|TRBV5-6|.|TRBJ1-4
TGTGCCAGCAGCTTGGTGAGGGTGGATAATGAAAAACTGTTTTTT
CASSLVRVDNEKLFF